This T cell receptor beta chain originates from a study of beta chain features in type 1 diabetes. Since all of the isolated RNA was reverse transcribed, expressed TCRB transcripts were what got sequenced. The average read count of naive, central memory and regulatory T cell samples was around 3.8 million. Assay used: immunoSEQ multiplex PCR; TCRdb lists only in-frame clones, some missing. The sample records about 360,000 clones, around an eighth being singletons. The CDR3 is 13 amino acids. V trimming: 3 bases; J trimming: 5 bases; junction bases outside the gene matches: 3. CDR1 and CDR2 (germline): SGDLS, YYNGEE. A few counts support this clone.

The rearrangement joins TRBV9 to TRBJ1-2; TRBD1 aligns across 8 bases. The sequence came from a man between 18 and 35 years old in good health. The sequencing sample was made of naive CD4+ T cells from blood. The CDR3: CASSARQGYGYTF. CDR3 sequence (DNA): TGTGCCAGCAGCGCGAGACAGGGGTATGGCTACACCTTC.